Following are 16 T cell receptor beta chains from one sample sequenced in a study of cytomegalovirus exposure and HLA in healthy donors. PCR primers comprised 60 Vbeta and 13 Jbeta primers. The protocol was immunoSEQ multiplex PCR, while the TCRdb copy is restricted to in-frame clones and leaves out a portion. This table has 150,000 to 200,000 clones, under 80% appearing once. What was sequenced was PBMCs. These receptors were collected from a woman under 40 in good health and CMV-seronegative.

V and J are TRBV2 and TRBJ1-1; TRBD1 matches at 7 bases. The CDR3 is 13 residues long. V was clipped by 8 bases and J by 3 bases; unmatched bases: 6. Germline V gene data show CDR1 as SNHLY and CDR2 as FYNNEI. Here the CDR3 DNA reads TGTGCCAGCTCGGGACAGTCCTACACTGAAGCTTTCTTT. Translating it yields CASSGQSYTEAFF.

The rearrangement joins TRBV19 to TRBJ2-7; TRBD1 matches 8 bases. Trimming cost V 3 bases and J 7 bases; bases outside gene matches: 2. This CDR3 is 12 amino acids long. The germline CDR1 and CDR2 sequences are LNHDA and SQIVND (reference sequence). The CDR3 spells CASSIGTGEQYF. The DNA of the CDR3 is TGTGCCAGTAGTATCGGGACAGGAGAGCAGTACTTC.

The chain recombines TRBV7-2 with TRBJ2-7; TRBD1 aligns across 7 bases. This CDR3 is 14 amino acids long. The germline V gene has CDR1 SGHTA and CDR2 FQGNSA. After removal of 5 bases from V and 5 bases from J, the junction contained 9 bases not matched to a gene. CDR3 sequence (DNA): TGTGCCAGCAGCCCCCAGACAGGGTCCCACGAGCAGTACTTC. Protein sequence: CASSPQTGSHEQYF.

In DNA, the CDR3 is TGTGCCAGCAGCCCCGGCAGGAACTCCTACGAGCAGTACTTC. This sequence encodes CASSPGRNSYEQYF. The chain carries TRBV9 and TRBJ2-7, with D hard to call. Germline CDR1 SGDLS, CDR2 YYNGEE. CDR3 length: 14 amino acids. V lost 4 bases to trimming and J lost 0 bases, with 11 bases between them.

This clone was seen only a few times. V and J are TRBV6-6 and TRBJ1-1; unclear D gene. This CDR3 contains 12 residues. Trimming pared 8 bases from V and 2 bases from J, leaving 9 bases between. CDR1 MNHNY and CDR2 SVGAGI come from the germline V gene (reference sequence). CDR3 DNA: TGTGCCAGCGGAAGACTTAACACTGAAGCTTTCTTT. This gives the protein CASGRLNTEAFF.

The rearrangement joins TRBV25-1 to TRBJ1-4; D might be TRBD1 (6 bases). The CDR3 runs to 15 residues. Germline V gene lookup returns CDR1 MGHDK and CDR2 SYGVNS. Trimming stripped 2 bases from V and 8 bases from J, with 15 bases between. This chain's CDR3 is CASSEGQPGAEKLFF. CDR3 coding DNA: TGTGCCAGCAGTGAAGGACAGCCCGGGGCGGAAAAACTGTTTTTT.

The rearrangement links TRBV29-1 to TRBJ1-1; tentatively, D is TRBD1 (5 bases). Looked up from germline, CDR1 is SQVTM and CDR2 is ANQGSEA. Trimming removed 4 bases at V and 2 bases at J, with 17 bases between. CDR3 size: 15 residues. The CDR3 coding sequence is TGCAGCGTTGGAGGCAGGGATAGGAGAAACACTGAAGCTTTCTTT. It codes for CSVGGRDRRNTEAFF.

This clone has just one count. The chain recombines TRBV6-6 with TRBJ2-1; D possibly corresponds to TRBD1 (6 bases). Looked up from germline, CDR1 is MNHNY and CDR2 is SVGAGI (reference sequence). This CDR3 region has 15 residues. Trimming cost V 1 base and J 6 bases, with 13 bases left between them. The CDR3 loop is CASSYLLDSFNEQFF. CDR3 DNA sequence: TGTGCCAGCAGTTACTTGTTGGACAGTTTCAATGAGCAGTTCTTC.

CDR3 DNA: TGCGCCAGCAGCCAAGCGGGGGGAAGGACTGAAGCTTTCTTT. Its translation: CASSQAGGRTEAFF. The chain combines TRBV4-1 with TRBJ1-1; tentatively, D is TRBD1 (5 bases). There are 14 residues in the CDR3. Per germline, CDR1 MGHRA and CDR2 YSYEKL. Between the trimmed V and J ends, which lost 1 base and 5 bases, there was a span of 11 bases.

The CDR3 here is CASSPTLQGYEQYF. Written as DNA, the CDR3 is TGTGCCAGCTCACCGACTCTCCAGGGCTACGAGCAGTACTTC. The J gene is TRBJ2-7, the V gene TRBV18; TRBD1 is a possible D gene (5 bases). The CDR3 sequence is 14 residues long. V lost 3 bases and J lost 3, with 12 bases in between. CDR1 and CDR2 from the germline V gene are KGHSH and LQKENI. Variable domain in full (rest from reference TRBV18 and TRBJ2-7): NAGVMQNPRHLVRRRGQEARLRCSPMKGHSHVYWYRQLPEEGLKFMVYLQKENIIDESGMPKERFSAEFPKEGPSILRIQQVVRGDSAAYFCASSPTLQGYEQYFGPGTRLTVT.

This chain links TRBV19 with TRBJ1-1, with D perhaps TRBD1 (6 bases). Trimming cost V 4 bases and J 4 bases, with 13 bases left between them. The CDR3 consists of 14 residues. Germline V gene lookup returns CDR1 LNHDA and CDR2 SQIVND (reference sequence). The DNA for the CDR3 is TGTGCCAGTAGTAATCAGGGGACGAGCACTGAAGCTTTCTTT. Its protein is CASSNQGTSTEAFF.

The V and J genes are TRBV7-9 and TRBJ2-1; a possible D gene is TRBD2 (6 bases). This CDR3 comprises 14 residues. Between the trimmed V and J ends, which lost 11 bases and 5 bases, there was a span of 19 bases. Germline CDR1 is SEHNR and CDR2 is FQNEAQ (reference sequence). The CDR3 loop is CALSDPGVHNEQFF. DNA for the CDR3: TGTGCCCTATCTGACCCGGGGGTCCACAATGAGCAGTTCTTC.

This rearrangement joins TRBV10-1 to TRBJ2-2, with D possibly being TRBD2 (5 bases). The CDR3 is made up of 14 amino acids. Germline values: CDR1 WNHNN, CDR2 SYGVQD (reference sequence). V lost 2 bases, J lost 4 bases, and 8 bases lay in between. The CDR3 sequence: CASSEMGVTGELFF. CDR3 coding DNA: TGCGCCAGCAGTGAGATGGGAGTCACCGGGGAGCTGTTTTTT.

The J gene is TRBJ1-6, the V gene TRBV6-1; 7 positions match TRBD1. Trimming at V came to 5 bases and at J to 7 bases, leaving 8 bases not matched to a gene. There are 15 residues in the CDR3. CDR1 and CDR2 from the germline V gene are MNHNS and SASEGT. The CDR3 DNA reads as TGTGCCAGCAGTTTGAGGGGGCCGGGGAATTCACCCCTCCACTTT. Protein sequence: CASSLRGPGNSPLHF.

The rearrangement links TRBV6-5 to TRBJ1-1; tentatively, D is TRBD1 (5 bases). V lost 7 bases, J lost 4 bases, and 19 bases lay in between. The CDR3 contains 15 residues. Germline V gene sequence: CDR1 MNHEY, CDR2 SVGAGI. CDR3 sequence reads: CASTSYGGGSTEAFF. The CDR3 bases are TGTGCCAGCACCTCTTATGGGGGGGGTAGCACTGAAGCTTTCTTT.

This chain links TRBV27 with TRBJ1-3, with TRBD1 matching 9 bases. In germline, CDR1 is MNHEY, CDR2 SMNVEV (reference sequence). The CDR3 has 16 amino acids. V shed 7 bases and J 4 bases; nucleotides not matched to a gene: 11. CDR3 amino acids: CASKGQGPTGGNTIYF. CDR3 DNA sequence: TGTGCCAGCAAGGGACAGGGCCCAACTGGGGGAAACACCATATATTTT.